Listed below are T cell receptor beta chains from one sample, sequenced in a study of blood T cell repertoires in COVID-19. Profiled with immunoSEQ multiplex PCR; TCRdb holds only in-frame clones, not every one. Of about 160,000 clones listed, 65% to 90% are singletons. The sequencing input was peripheral blood. The receptors derive from a woman aged 40-49 years with COVID-19, enrolled during active disease. CDR3s include the opening cysteine and the closing phenylalanine or tryptophan. Fields, in order: V gene, D gene, clone size, J gene, CDR3 length, CDR3 protein, CDR3 DNA. D genes are given only for firm matches. Clone size is given for some rows only: seen once, a few or many times, or a class if the clone is expanded.

v_call: TRBV15
d_call: TRBD1
clone_size: NA
j_call: TRBJ2-7
cdr3_length: 14
cdr3_aa: CATSNRDRDYEQYF
cdr3_nt: TGTGCCACCAGCAATCGGGACAGAGACTACGAGCAGTACTTC

v_call: TRBV14
d_call: NA
clone_size: once
j_call: TRBJ2-5
cdr3_length: 14
cdr3_aa: CASSLTGSGGTQYF
cdr3_nt: TGTGCCAGCAGCCTCACGGGATCAGGTGGGACCCAGTACTTC

v_call: TRBV3-1/TRBV3-2
d_call: NA
clone_size: NA
j_call: TRBJ1-1
cdr3_length: 14
cdr3_aa: CASKGEGMNTEAFF
cdr3_nt: TGTGCCAGCAAAGGTGAGGGAATGAACACTGAAGCTTTCTTT

v_call: TRBV3-1/TRBV3-2
d_call: NA
clone_size: NA
j_call: TRBJ1-3
cdr3_length: 14
cdr3_aa: CASSLSESGNTIYF
cdr3_nt: TGTGCCAGCAGCCTATCAGAATCTGGAAACACCATATATTTT

v_call: TRBV28
d_call: NA
clone_size: few
j_call: TRBJ2-7
cdr3_length: 14
cdr3_aa: CASNTRRAPYEQYF
cdr3_nt: TGTGCCAGCAACACAAGGAGGGCCCCCTACGAGCAGTACTTC

v_call: TRBV3-1/TRBV3-2
d_call: NA
clone_size: NA
j_call: TRBJ2-7
cdr3_length: 15
cdr3_aa: CASSKTTQGYYEQYF
cdr3_nt: TGTGCCAGCAGCAAGACTACCCAAGGATACTACGAGCAGTACTTC

v_call: TRBV7-9
d_call: TRBD1
clone_size: NA
j_call: TRBJ1-3
cdr3_length: 14
cdr3_aa: CASSPGTVGNTIYF
cdr3_nt: TGTGCCAGCAGCCCCGGGACAGTTGGAAACACCATATATTTT

v_call: TRBV9
d_call: TRBD2
clone_size: few
j_call: TRBJ2-3
cdr3_length: 14
cdr3_aa: CASSRDYLTDTQYF
cdr3_nt: TGTGCCAGCAGTCGGGACTACTTGACAGATACGCAGTATTTT

v_call: TRBV27
d_call: TRBD2
clone_size: once
j_call: TRBJ2-7
cdr3_length: 15
cdr3_aa: CASSTRGLAGGEQYF
cdr3_nt: TGTGCCAGCAGTACCCGGGGACTAGCGGGAGGCGAGCAGTACTTC

v_call: TRBV7-2
d_call: TRBD2
clone_size: NA
j_call: TRBJ2-5
cdr3_length: 15
cdr3_aa: CASSLSRSGGPAQYF
cdr3_nt: TGTGCCAGCAGCTTAAGTAGAAGCGGGGGCCCGGCCCAGTACTTC